These 15 T cell receptor beta chains share one sample of origin, sequenced in a study of cytomegalovirus exposure and HLA in healthy donors (dated by TCRdb to about 2017). The library came from the immunoSEQ multiplex PCR assay. A mixture of 60 forward primers for TCR Vbeta segments and 13 reverse primers for TCR Jbeta segments was used in the multiplex PCR. Sourced from immuneACCESS, this table was stored by TCRdb with only in-frame sequences that have V and J called. A share of the clones is absent; for the studies checked, an unresolved V gene accounts for under half, and the remainder has no known explanation. This sample comprises about 82,000 clones, 70% to 80% of them detected only once. The ten largest account for about 9% of the sample. The sequencing input was PBMCs. The receptors stem from a man between 40 and 49 years old in good health and CMV-seropositive.

This chain connects TRBV6-6 to TRBJ1-1, with D uncertain. Between the trimmed V and J ends, which lost 4 bases and 8 bases, there was a span of 17 bases. The CDR3 consists of 14 residues. Per germline, CDR1 MNHNY and CDR2 SVGAGI (reference sequence). The CDR3: CASSSERFSVEAFF. DNA of the CDR3: TGTGCCAGCAGTTCGGAGAGGTTTAGTGTAGAAGCTTTCTTT.

CDR3 bases: TGTGCCAGCACGGATCGGACAGGGAATCAGCCCCAGCATTTT. This translates into CASTDRTGNQPQHF. The rearrangement uses TRBV2 and TRBJ1-5; 8 nucleotides agree with TRBD1. CDR1 is SNHLY and CDR2 is FYNNEI in the germline V gene. The CDR3 totals 14 residues. Trimming removed 7 bases from V and 4 bases from J; junction bases left unmatched: 6.

J is TRBJ1-2 and V is TRBV28, with 10 nucleotides matching TRBD1. J was trimmed by 5 bases and V by 10 bases; bases with no gene match: 16. Germline values: CDR1 MDHEN, CDR2 SYDVKM. This CDR3 has 16 residues. The CDR3 spells CAIQSGQGGKRYGYTF. In nucleotides, the CDR3 is TGTGCCATCCAATCCGGACAGGGGGGAAAACGGTATGGCTACACCTTC.

CDR3 region: CASHPSEGELFF. In DNA, the CDR3 is TGTGCCAGCCATCCTAGCGAGGGGGAGCTGTTTTTT. The chain carries TRBV6-5 and TRBJ2-2; D perhaps matches TRBD2 (6 bases). The CDR3 is made up of 12 amino acids. V lost 8 bases, J lost 8 bases, and 12 bases lay in between. Germline V gene sequence: CDR1 MNHEY, CDR2 SVGAGI.

The genes are TRBV18 and TRBJ2-1; 8 bases line up with TRBD2. The CDR3 is 15 residues long. Germline CDR1 KGHSH, CDR2 LQKENI. J was trimmed by 4 bases and V by 1 base; bases with no gene match: 3. The CDR3 loop reads CASSPQRGTYNEQFF. Written as DNA, the CDR3 is TGTGCCAGCTCACCACAGCGGGGGACGTACAATGAGCAGTTCTTC.

The V gene is TRBV15, the J gene TRBJ2-6; possibly TRBD1 for D (5 bases). The CDR3 is 15 amino acids. V was trimmed by 5 bases and J by 1 base, leaving 9 bases between them. CDR1 and CDR2 (germline): LNHNV, YYDKDF (reference sequence). This CDR3 reads CATSSRQSGANVLTF. Here the CDR3 DNA reads TGTGCCACCAGCTCCCGACAGTCTGGGGCCAACGTCCTGACTTTC.

The gene calls are TRBV5-4 and TRBJ2-7, with D maybe TRBD1 (6 bases). Per the germline V gene, CDR1 is SGHNT and CDR2 is YYREEE (reference sequence). Deletions cut 1 base from V and 4 bases from J, with 12 bases between. There are 14 residues in the CDR3. In DNA, the CDR3 is TGTGCCAGCAGCTTGCCAGGGGCAAGTTACGAGCAGTACTTC. Protein sequence: CASSLPGASYEQYF.

This rearrangement joins TRBV10-1 to TRBJ1-1; 9 bases fit TRBD1. The CDR3 is made up of 13 amino acids. The V segment lost 3 bases and the J segment 11 bases; nucleotides outside the gene matches: 7. CDR1 is WNHNN and CDR2 is SYGVQD in the germline V gene (reference sequence). CDR3 DNA: TGCGCCAGCAGTGACGGGACAGGGACGACGGCTTTCTTT. Its protein product is CASSDGTGTTAFF.

J is TRBJ1-1 and V is TRBV27; TRBD1 agrees at 8 bases. Germline CDR1 is MNHEY and CDR2 is SMNVEV (reference sequence). This CDR3 has 18 amino acids. V gave up 4 bases and J gave up 0 bases; unmatched junction bases: 13. The CDR3 loop is CASSSPAKTGAMNTEAFF. In DNA, the CDR3 is TGTGCCAGCAGTTCCCCCGCCAAGACAGGGGCCATGAACACTGAAGCTTTCTTT.

V is TRBV27 and J is TRBJ1-2; the match to TRBD1 covers 11 bases. The CDR3 has 15 residues. J was trimmed by 2 bases and V by 3 bases; bases with no gene match: 2. From germline, CDR1 is MNHEY and CDR2 SMNVEV (reference sequence). CDR3 coding DNA: TGTGCCAGCAGTTTCTGGACAGGGGGCAACTATGGCTACACCTTC. Translating gives CASSFWTGGNYGYTF.

This rearrangement joins TRBV28 to TRBJ2-7; D may be TRBD1 (6 bases). V lost 7 bases to trimming and J lost 2 bases, with 9 bases between them. The CDR3 is 12 residues long. In germline, CDR1 is MDHEN, CDR2 SYDVKM. CDR3 coding DNA: TGTGCCAGCACGGACAGTACCTACGAGCAGTACTTC. It translates to CASTDSTYEQYF.

V gene TRBV5-4 combines with J gene TRBJ1-2, with D possibly TRBD1 on 6 matching bases. Per germline, CDR1 SGHNT and CDR2 YYREEE (reference sequence). The V gene lost 1 base and the J gene lost 5 bases, with 12 bases spanning the gap. This CDR3 comprises 14 residues. The CDR3: CASSLTGYGYGYTF. The CDR3 DNA follows: TGTGCCAGCAGCTTGACAGGGTACGGGTATGGCTACACCTTC. Combining the CDR3 with reference TRBV5-4 and TRBJ1-2 gives the whole variable domain ETGVTQSPTHLIKTRGQQVTLRCSSQSGHNTVSWYQQALGQGPQFIFQYYREEENGRGNFPPRFSGLQFPNYSSELNVNALELDDSALYLCASSLTGYGYGYTFGSGTRLTVV.

The chain joins TRBV10-2 to TRBJ2-5; tentatively, D is TRBD2 (5 bases). Deletions cut 8 bases from V and 2 bases from J, with 18 bases between. Germline V gene lookup returns CDR1 WSHSY and CDR2 SAAADI. This CDR3 has 15 residues. The DNA of the CDR3 is TGCGCCAGCGGGCCAACGGCGGGCTCTCAAGAGACCCAGTACTTC. This codes for CASGPTAGSQETQYF.

The chain carries TRBV6-1 and TRBJ1-4; no clear D. The length of the CDR3 is 14 residues. Germline assignment: CDR1 MNHNS and CDR2 SASEGT. The V gene lost 2 bases and the J gene lost 8 bases, with 12 bases spanning the gap. The CDR3 nucleotides read TGTGCCAGCAGTGAATGGCAGGTTGGAGAAAAACTGTTTTTT. Its translation is CASSEWQVGEKLFF.

This clone was picked up a small number of times. V and J are TRBV19 and TRBJ2-1, with 16 bases fitting TRBD2. Germline assignment: CDR1 LNHDA and CDR2 SQIVND (reference sequence). The CDR3 length is 19 residues. Unmatched junction bases numbered 10, after V lost 1 base and J lost 7 bases. The CDR3 here is CASSIVFGTSGRGRNEQFF. The CDR3 DNA reads TGTGCCAGTAGTATAGTATTCGGGACTAGCGGGAGGGGTAGGAATGAGCAGTTCTTC.